This entry lists 16 T cell receptor beta chains sequenced from one sample in a study of cytomegalovirus exposure and HLA in healthy donors. The study ran its PCR with 60 Vbeta and 13 Jbeta primers. The protocol was immunoSEQ multiplex PCR, while the TCRdb copy is restricted to in-frame clones and leaves out a portion. The sample carries more than 150,000 clones, about 77% recorded once. Input material: PBMCs. All receptors come from a woman in her twenties or thirties in good health and CMV-seropositive.

The chain links TRBV11-2 to TRBJ1-4; TRBD1 is a possible D gene (5 bases). V was pared by 1 base and J by 7 bases, with 10 bases between. The CDR3 is 14 amino acids. Germline V gene data show CDR1 as SGHAT and CDR2 as FQNNGV. The CDR3 here is CASSLAGGGEKLFF. The CDR3 DNA reads TGTGCCAGCAGCTTAGCCGGGGGTGGTGAAAAACTGTTTTTT.

This chain joins TRBV15 and TRBJ2-1; 12 bases are shared with TRBD2. The CDR3 contains 13 residues. V shed 3 bases, J shed 10 bases, and the junction held 1 base outside the gene matches. CDR1 is LNHNV, CDR2 YYDKDF, per germline (reference sequence). As DNA, the CDR3 is TGTGCCACCAGCAGGACTAGCGGGGGCGAGCAGTTCTTC. Encoded protein: CATSRTSGGEQFF.

This clone was recorded only once. The chain uses TRBV19 and TRBJ1-2; 10 positions agree with TRBD1. Germline V gene data show CDR1 as LNHDA and CDR2 as SQIVND (reference sequence). V gave up 5 bases and J gave up 5 bases; unmatched junction bases: 17. The CDR3 extends over 18 amino acids. CDR3 amino acids: CASSAPPGQGSGLYGYTF. In DNA, the CDR3 is TGTGCCAGTAGTGCGCCGCCGGGACAGGGGTCGGGGTTATATGGCTACACCTTC.

The rearrangement joins TRBV19 to TRBJ2-1, with 8 bases identical to TRBD2. The CDR3 runs to 15 residues. CDR1 is LNHDA, CDR2 SQIVND, per germline (reference sequence). Trimming cost V 5 bases and J 2 bases; bases outside gene matches: 5. DNA of the CDR3: TGTGCCAGTAGTGGAGCGGGAGTCCCCTACAATGAGCAGTTCTTC. Amino acids: CASSGAGVPYNEQFF. Using reference TRBV19 and TRBJ2-1 for the parts outside the CDR3, the full variable domain is DGGITQSPKYLFRKEGQNVTLSCEQNLNHDAMYWYRQDPGQGLRLIYYSQIVNDFQKGDIAEGYSVSREKKESFPLTVTSAQKNPTAFYLCASSGAGVPYNEQFFGPGTRLTVL.

This chain uses TRBV2 with TRBJ2-7; 8 positions agree with TRBD2. CDR3 length equals 15 residues. CDR1 and CDR2 from the germline V gene are SNHLY and FYNNEI. The V and J ends lost 6 bases and 1 base, in that order; junction bases with no gene match: 8. CDR3 in amino acids: CASRVSSGGSYEQYF. In nucleotides, the CDR3 is TGTGCCAGCAGAGTGAGCAGCGGGGGATCCTACGAGCAGTACTTC.

This clone has just a few counts. The genes are TRBV28 and TRBJ2-6; 10 bases line up with TRBD1. The length of the CDR3 is 17 residues. Germline loops: CDR1 MDHEN, CDR2 SYDVKM. The V segment lost 5 bases and the J segment 2 bases; nucleotides outside the gene matches: 6. The CDR3 coding sequence is TGTGCCAGCAGTCTCCGGGACAGGGGAACTGGGGCCAACGTCCTGACTTTC. Translating it yields CASSLRDRGTGANVLTF.

This chain joins TRBV10-2 and TRBJ1-2; a possible D gene is TRBD1 (5 bases). V gave up 2 bases and J gave up 4 bases, with 11 bases separating them. CDR3 length: 14 residues. Germline CDR1 reads WSHSY; CDR2 reads SAAADI. CDR3 loop: CASSEAGMGYGYTF. The CDR3 region has the DNA TGCGCCAGCAGTGAGGCAGGGATGGGCTATGGCTACACCTTC.

The chain is built from TRBV11-3 and TRBJ2-1, with no clear D. This CDR3 comprises 16 residues. Trimming took 3 bases from V and 1 from J, leaving 13 bases between them. Germline values: CDR1 SGHNT, CDR2 YENEEA. The CDR3 sequence: CASSLESARSYNEQFF. The DNA of the CDR3 is TGTGCCAGCAGCTTGGAATCAGCGAGGTCCTACAATGAGCAGTTCTTC. Full variable domain (rest looked up from reference TRBV11-3 and TRBJ2-1): EAGVVQSPRYKIIEKKQPVAFWCNPISGHNTLYWYLQNLGQGPELLIRYENEEAVDDSQLPKDRFSAERLKGVDSTLKIQPAELGDSAVYLCASSLESARSYNEQFFGPGTRLTVL.

This clone is a singleton in its sample. The V gene is TRBV5-1, the J gene TRBJ1-4; 11 bases agree with TRBD1. Germline V lookup: CDR1 SGHRS, CDR2 YFSETQ. The CDR3 is made up of 17 amino acids. The V segment lost 0 bases and the J segment 7 bases; nucleotides outside the gene matches: 8. This chain's CDR3 is CASSLGGQGARGEKLFF. CDR3 in DNA: TGCGCCAGCAGCTTGGGAGGACAGGGGGCGCGAGGTGAAAAACTGTTTTTT.

The rearrangement joins TRBV5-1 to TRBJ2-3; tentative D call: TRBD1 (5 bases). Germline CDR1 reads SGHRS; CDR2 reads YFSETQ. V lost 0 bases and J lost 1, with 15 bases in between. The CDR3 is made up of 17 amino acids. In nucleotides, the CDR3 is TGCGCCAGCAGCTTGGTTTTCCAGGGCATGGGCACAGATACGCAGTATTTT. Protein sequence: CASSLVFQGMGTDTQYF.

The J gene is TRBJ2-5, the V gene TRBV6-1; a weak D match, TRBD2 (7 bases). The J call could be wrong; TRBJ2-7 is a better fit for the DNA end. Germline V gene sequence: CDR1 MNHNS, CDR2 SASEGT. This CDR3 is 15 amino acids long. CDR3 in amino acids: CASNPGGGATYEQYF. In DNA form, the CDR3 reads TGTGCCAGCAACCCGGGTGGGGGGGCGACCTACGAGCAGTACTTC.

The CDR3 spells CASIAGGGTGELFF. The DNA for the CDR3 is TGTGCCAGCATTGCCGGGGGGGGGACCGGGGAGCTGTTTTTT. The gene calls are TRBV28 and TRBJ2-2; 8 nucleotides align to TRBD2. The CDR3 extends over 14 amino acids. Trimming at V came to 7 bases and at J to 5 bases, leaving 6 bases not matched to a gene. Per germline, CDR1 MDHEN and CDR2 SYDVKM.

The rearrangement links TRBV4-1 to TRBJ2-1; 9 bases agree with TRBD2. The CDR3 covers 18 residues. The V and J ends lost 0 bases and 3 bases, in that order; junction bases with no gene match: 9. The germline gives CDR1 MGHRA, CDR2 YSYEKL. This CDR3 is CASSQEERGEGYYNEQFF. The CDR3 DNA reads TGCGCCAGCAGCCAAGAAGAGCGGGGGGAGGGATACTACAATGAGCAGTTCTTC.

The chain has TRBV7-9 and TRBJ1-5; D is unclear. Between the trimmed V and J ends, which lost 4 bases and 5 bases, there was a span of 6 bases. From germline, CDR1 is SEHNR and CDR2 FQNEAQ (reference sequence). The CDR3 is 12 amino acids. The CDR3 loop reads CASSSVDQPQHF. CDR3 nucleotides: TGTGCCAGCAGCTCTGTAGATCAGCCCCAGCATTTT.

The rearrangement links TRBV7-3 to TRBJ2-7; tentatively, D is TRBD1 (6 bases). Germline V gene data show CDR1 as SGHTA and CDR2 as FQGTGA. This CDR3 has 13 residues. The ends were cut back, 5 bases at V and 4 bases at J, with 12 bases in the middle. The CDR3: CASSPGTHYEQYF. Here the CDR3 DNA reads TGTGCCAGCAGCCCCGGGACACATTACGAGCAGTACTTC.

The rearrangement links TRBV19 to TRBJ1-2; 9 bases align to TRBD1. The J segment lost 5 bases and the V segment lost 10 bases, leaving 8 bases of the junction unmatched. CDR3 length equals 13 residues. The germline V gene has CDR1 LNHDA and CDR2 SQIVND (reference sequence). In DNA form, the CDR3 reads TGTGCCACACGGCGACAGGGGGAATATGGCTACACCTTC. This sequence encodes CATRRQGEYGYTF. Using reference TRBV19 and TRBJ1-2 for the parts outside the CDR3, the full variable domain is DGGITQSPKYLFRKEGQNVTLSCEQNLNHDAMYWYRQDPGQGLRLIYYSQIVNDFQKGDIAEGYSVSREKKESFPLTVTSAQKNPTAFYLCATRRQGEYGYTFGSGTRLTVV.